A selection of T cell receptor beta chains follows, all from one sample in a study of OX40 agonist ivuxolimab in advanced cancers. Clones were sequenced by immunoSEQ multiplex PCR, and TCRdb holds only the in-frame ones, with some missing. This sample has some 30,000 clones, with roughly 82% found just once. The sequencing here drew on CD4+ or CD8+ T cells sorted from blood, taken in a trial of the OX40 agonist ivuxolimab. These receptors all come from an adult with an advanced solid tumor such as melanoma, head and neck, liver or kidney cancer. The CDR3 runs from the conserved cysteine through the conserved F or W. A D gene is named only where the DNA matches it firmly. Only some rows state a clone size, as once, few, many or a class for expanded clones.

clone size	V gene	J gene	D gene	CDR3 DNA	CDR3 protein
NA	TRBV4-2	TRBJ1-2	NA	TGTGCCAGCAGCCCGGCGGGGATTGGAGATGGCTACACCTTC	CASSPAGIGDGYTF
NA	TRBV27	TRBJ2-1	TRBD2	TGTGCCAGCAAACTAGCGGGAGCCTACAATGAGCAGTTCTTC	CASKLAGAYNEQFF
NA	TRBV18	TRBJ1-1	NA	TGTGCCAGCTCACCACCGAGCACAGGGATTATGGACACTGAAGCTTTCTTT	CASSPPSTGIMDTEAFF
NA	TRBV15	TRBJ2-1	TRBD1	TGTGCCACCAGCGGAACAGGGGTCGATGAGCAGTTCTTC	CATSGTGVDEQFF
NA	TRBV29-1	TRBJ1-1	NA	TGCAGCGATGAGACCCGGGGGGCTTTCTTT	CSDETRGAFF
once	TRBV30	TRBJ1-2	TRBD1	TGTGCCTGGGGGACAGGAGTGTATGGCTACACCTTC	CAWGTGVYGYTF
NA	TRBV4-3	TRBJ2-7	TRBD2	TGCGCCAGCAGCCCCGGACTAGCGGGATACGAGCAGTACTTC	CASSPGLAGYEQYF
NA	TRBV5-4	TRBJ2-1	TRBD2	TGTGCCAGCAGCATCCGGGACTACTCACTCTTC	CASSIRDYSLF
NA	TRBV5-5	TRBJ2-1	NA	TGTGCCAGCAGCTTAGGCGCGGATACGCTTCCACCTTGGGAGCAGTTCTTC	CASSLGADTLPPWEQFF
NA	TRBV7-3	TRBJ2-6	NA	TGTGCCAGCAGTCAAATGGGGGCTGGGGCCAACGTCCTGACTTTC	CASSQMGAGANVLTF
medium-sized	TRBV2	TRBJ1-3	TRBD1	TGTGCCATCGCTGACAGGGAAGCTGGAAACACCATATATTTT	CAIADREAGNTIYF
NA	TRBV28	TRBJ2-2	TRBD1	TGTGCCAGCAGTTTACCGACTTCGGGACAGGGTCACACCGGGGAGCTGTTTTTT	CASSLPTSGQGHTGELFF
NA	TRBV5-4	TRBJ2-7	NA	TGTGCCAGCAGCCCGGAGCAGGTACCCTACGAGCAGTACTTC	CASSPEQVPYEQYF
medium-sized	TRBV19	TRBJ2-1	TRBD1	TGTGCCAGTAGGCAACAGGGGAATGAGCAGTTCTTC	CASRQQGNEQFF
NA	TRBV29-1	TRBJ1-2	NA	TGCAGCGTTGACCCCTGGCAGGGGAATGGCTACACCTTC	CSVDPWQGNGYTF
NA	TRBV4-1	TRBJ2-3	TRBD2	TGCGCCAGCAGCCAAGGGGTTAGCGGGATTTCAGATACGCAGTATTTT	CASSQGVSGISDTQYF
NA	TRBV11-2	TRBJ2-5	TRBD1	TGTGCCAGCAGCGACAGGGCTGTACAAGAGACCCAGTACTTC	CASSDRAVQETQYF
once	TRBV2	TRBJ2-2	NA	TGTGCCAGCAGTCCTCCGAACACCGGGGAGCTGTTTTTT	CASSPPNTGELFF
NA	TRBV21-1	TRBJ2-7	NA	TGTGCCAGCACTCACGAAAAGATCCTCCCAGAGACCTACGAGCAGTACTTC	CASTHEKILPETYEQYF
NA	TRBV11-2	TRBJ2-7	TRBD1	TGTGCCAGCAGCTTGGACAGGGTAGCCTACGAGCAGTACTTC	CASSLDRVAYEQYF
NA	TRBV4-1	TRBJ1-6	TRBD1	TGCGCCAGCAGCCCCGCACCACAGGGGTATGGCTATAATTCACCCCTCCACTTT	CASSPAPQGYGYNSPLHF
once	TRBV27	TRBJ1-4	TRBD1	TGTGCCAGCAGGTGGGGACAGGGGAGTGAAAAACTGTTTTTT	CASRWGQGSEKLFF
NA	TRBV27	TRBJ2-7	TRBD1	TGTGCCAGCACCCCATCAGGGGGCAGAAGCTCCTACGAGCAGTACTTC	CASTPSGGRSSYEQYF
NA	TRBV30	TRBJ2-7	TRBD2	TGTGCCTGGAATCCGGGAGGAGTCGCCTACGAGCAGTACTTC	CAWNPGGVAYEQYF
NA	TRBV29-1	TRBJ2-7	NA	TGCAGCGTTGTCCCCGGACAGAGCATGTACGAGCAGTACTTC	CSVVPGQSMYEQYF
NA	TRBV2	TRBJ1-6	NA	TGTGCCAGCAGTGAAGGTCGCCACCGCCCCCTCCACTTT	CASSEGRHRPLHF
NA	TRBV19	TRBJ1-5	NA	TGTGCCAGTAGTATTGGGGAGACACAGGGTTGGCAGCCCCAGCATTTT	CASSIGETQGWQPQHF
NA	TRBV28	TRBJ2-2	TRBD1	TGTGCCAGCTGGGACAGGGTGTTGGGGGGGGAGCTGTTTTTT	CASWDRVLGGELFF
few	TRBV19	TRBJ2-7	NA	TGTGCCAGTAGCTCGCTCGTACGGGGCCTCTACGAGCAGTACTTC	CASSSLVRGLYEQYF
NA	TRBV5-6	TRBJ2-7	TRBD1	TGTGCCAGCAGCATAGGGACAGGGTTCAACGAGCAGTACTTC	CASSIGTGFNEQYF
NA	TRBV7-3	TRBJ2-1	TRBD1	TGTGCCAGCAGCTTATTGGGGACAGCTAACAATGAGCAGTTCTTC	CASSLLGTANNEQFF
NA	TRBV15	TRBJ2-7	NA	TGTGCCACCAGCAGGAGTGGTATTGTCGAGCAGTACTTC	CATSRSGIVEQYF